The 32 T cell receptor beta chains below were found in one sample sequenced in a study of CD8+ T cells in alopecia areata. Investigators isolated RNA and reverse transcribed it into cDNA to act as the sequencing template. Clones were read by immunoSEQ multiplex PCR, and TCRdb kept only the in-frame ones, dropping some. The sample gives 150,000 or so clones, 75% to 90% of which show up once; about 15% is in the top ten. The sample in question was CD8+ T cells sorted from blood, obtained at week 0. These receptors were collected from a human donor with alopecia areata.

The gene calls are TRBV5-4 and TRBJ2-7, with a tentative D call TRBD2 (6 bases). CDR1 is SGHNT and CDR2 is YYREEE in the germline V gene (reference sequence). The V and J ends lost 7 bases and 5 bases respectively, with 16 bases between them. This CDR3 contains 13 residues. As DNA, the CDR3 is TGTGCCAGCGGACTAAAGCTGGGGAACGAGCAGTACTTC. The encoded protein is CASGLKLGNEQYF.

The gene calls are TRBV27 and TRBJ1-2; D possibly corresponds to TRBD1 (6 bases). Trimming shortened V by 5 bases and J by 4 bases, and 14 bases separated the two germline ends. CDR3 length equals 14 residues. Germline V gene lookup returns CDR1 MNHEY and CDR2 SMNVEV (reference sequence). The CDR3 DNA reads as TGTGCCAGCAGTCCGAACAGGGATGTCTATGGCTACACCTTC. Translated: CASSPNRDVYGYTF.

This clone appeared a single time. The chain joins TRBV4-1 to TRBJ2-5; 7 nucleotides line up with TRBD1. The trim removed 0 bases at V and 4 bases at J, leaving 11 bases unmatched. The germline CDR1 and CDR2 sequences are MGHRA and YSYEKL. This CDR3 spans 17 amino acids. The CDR3 DNA is TGCGCCAGCAGCCAAGATGAGGGGGAGAGACAGGGAGAGACCCAGTACTTC. As protein: CASSQDEGERQGETQYF.

The rearrangement links TRBV29-1 to TRBJ2-1; 9 bases agree with TRBD2. There are 18 residues in the CDR3. V was clipped by 7 bases and J by 0 bases; unmatched bases: 16. Germline V gene data show CDR1 as SQVTM and CDR2 as ANQGSEA. The DNA for the CDR3 is TGCAGCGCCCGCGGAGGTAGCGGGAGCATCTTCTCCTACAATGAGCAGTTCTTC. It specifies CSARGGSGSIFSYNEQFF.

This clone has a handful of counts. This sequence joins TRBV28 and TRBJ1-1; tentatively, D is TRBD1 (5 bases). The CDR3 runs to 13 residues. Germline values: CDR1 MDHEN, CDR2 SYDVKM. V was shortened by 1 base and J by 8 bases, with 11 bases between the two germline ends. CDR3 bases: TGTGCCAGCAGTTTATCACCGGGGGACGAAGCTTTCTTT. The encoded protein is CASSLSPGDEAFF.

V usage is TRBV4-1 and J usage is TRBJ2-7; either TRBD1 or TRBD2 may supply D (5 bases each). V was clipped by 8 bases and J by 3 bases, with 23 bases between them. The germline gives CDR1 MGHRA, CDR2 YSYEKL. The CDR3 is 16 residues long. The chain's CDR3 is CASAQEIGTRGYEQYF. The CDR3 region has the DNA TGCGCCAGCGCCCAAGAGATAGGAACTAGGGGCTACGAGCAGTACTTC.

The chain combines TRBV6-5 with TRBJ2-5; D unclear. Trimming took off 6 bases at V and 4 bases at J, with 12 bases between the two ends. This CDR3 has 13 residues. Per germline, CDR1 MNHEY and CDR2 SVGAGI. The DNA of the CDR3 is TGTGCCAGCAGGCGGAGTTTTCCAGAGACCCAGTACTTC. Its protein product is CASRRSFPETQYF.

In this sample, this clone turned up once. The chain carries TRBV27 and TRBJ2-1; either TRBD1 or TRBD2 may supply D (5 bases each). CDR3 length: 13 amino acids. Germline values: CDR1 MNHEY, CDR2 SMNVEV (reference sequence). Trimming took off 2 bases at V and 6 bases at J, with 8 bases between the two ends. The DNA for the CDR3 is TGTGCCAGCAGTTTAAGTGGGGGCAATGAGCAGTTCTTC. This encodes CASSLSGGNEQFF.

The chain joins TRBV7-3 to TRBJ1-5; TRBD1 aligns across 10 bases. The J segment lost 7 bases and the V segment lost 2 bases, leaving 8 bases of the junction unmatched. The CDR3 covers 16 residues. CDR1 SGHTA and CDR2 FQGTGA come from the germline V gene. CDR3 in amino acids: CASSLLVDRGIQPQHF. The CDR3 nucleotides read TGTGCCAGCAGCTTACTCGTGGACAGGGGGATCCAGCCCCAGCATTTT.

Only one count was recorded for this clone. The V call is TRBV6-5, the J call TRBJ1-2; D ambiguous. CDR3 size: 13 residues. The germline gives CDR1 MNHEY, CDR2 SVGAGI. The V end was cut by 2 bases, the J end by 4 bases, with 8 bases between. CDR3 residues: CASSYGDVYGYTF. In DNA, the CDR3 is TGTGCCAGCAGTTACGGGGATGTCTATGGCTACACCTTC.

The chain joins TRBV7-3 to TRBJ2-5; no firm D call. CDR1 and CDR2 from the germline V gene are SGHTA and FQGTGA. Trimming took off 3 bases at V and 4 bases at J, with 9 bases between the two ends. The CDR3 is 13 amino acids. CDR3 DNA sequence: TGTGCCAGCAGCTTGGAATATGGAGAGACCCAGTACTTC. Translating gives CASSLEYGETQYF.

The chain is built from TRBV9 and TRBJ1-5, with TRBD1 as a possible D gene (5 bases). This CDR3 comprises 14 residues. Germline loops: CDR1 SGDLS, CDR2 YYNGEE. The V end lost 2 bases, the J end lost 1 base, and 7 bases lay between the germline ends. CDR3 protein: CASSVRDSNQPQHF. DNA for the CDR3: TGTGCCAGCAGCGTCCGGGACAGCAATCAGCCCCAGCATTTT. Full variable domain (missing parts from reference TRBV9 and TRBJ1-5): DSGVTQTPKHLITATGQRVTLRCSPRSGDLSVYWYQQSLDQGLQFLIQYYNGEERAKGNILERFSAQQFPDLHSELNLSSLELGDSALYFCASSVRDSNQPQHFGDGTRLSIL.

This clone was recorded a few times. The chain couples TRBV14 to TRBJ2-7; 15 bases are a match to TRBD2. The CDR3 is 17 residues long. Germline loops: CDR1 SGHDN, CDR2 FVKESK. The V gene end was trimmed by 3 bases and the J gene end by 3 bases; junction bases not matched to a gene: 6. CDR3 sequence: CASSHGLAGGPGYEQYF. CDR3 sequence (DNA): TGTGCCAGCAGCCATGGACTAGCGGGAGGGCCTGGCTACGAGCAGTACTTC.

J is TRBJ2-1 and V is TRBV30; no clear D gene. Germline values: CDR1 GTSNPN, CDR2 SVGIG (reference sequence). The CDR3 runs to 14 residues. The V and J ends lost 6 bases and 4 bases respectively, with 16 bases between them. The CDR3 nucleotides read TGTGCCTGCGCACTACACCTCGGATACAATGAGCAGTTCTTC. Residues: CACALHLGYNEQFF.

Regarding this clone: Different DNA sequences within this sample yield the same CDR3. The rearrangement uses TRBV6-5 and TRBJ2-1; TRBD2 aligns across 11 bases. V shed 4 bases, J shed 4 bases, and the junction held 3 bases outside the gene matches. The CDR3 is 15 residues long. Germline V CDR1 and CDR2: MNHEY, SVGAGI. The CDR3 here is CASSSTSGGYNEQFF. The CDR3 DNA reads TGTGCCAGCAGTTCCACTAGCGGGGGTTACAATGAGCAGTTCTTC.

This clone was detected once. V gene TRBV7-9 combines with J gene TRBJ1-3, with 7 nucleotides matching TRBD1. The germline V gene encodes CDR1 SEHNR and CDR2 FQNEAQ (reference sequence). The CDR3 consists of 17 residues. J lost 0 bases, V lost 3 bases, and 8 bases had no gene match. The CDR3 DNA sequence: TGTGCCAGCAGCTTTGGACAGGCCCCTTCCTCTGGAAACACCATATATTTT. It encodes CASSFGQAPSSGNTIYF.

This chain uses TRBV5-4 with TRBJ2-7; D not certain. Germline values: CDR1 SGHNT, CDR2 YYREEE (reference sequence). V lost 0 bases and J lost 3, with 4 bases in between. The CDR3 runs to 12 residues. CDR3 residues: CASSLDGYEQYF. The CDR3 DNA is TGTGCCAGCAGCTTGGATGGCTACGAGCAGTACTTC.

This clone was detected once. The chain has TRBV10-3 and TRBJ2-7, with 9 bases fitting TRBD1. The CDR3 runs to 14 residues. The germline V gene encodes CDR1 ENHRY and CDR2 SYGVKD. Germline trimming cut 2 bases from V and 5 bases from J; bases unmatched to any gene: 4. The CDR3: CAISEPDRGNEQYF. The CDR3 region has the DNA TGTGCCATCAGTGAGCCGGACAGGGGAAACGAGCAGTACTTC.

The V gene is TRBV5-1, the J gene TRBJ2-7; 8 positions agree with TRBD2. The length of the CDR3 is 15 residues. CDR1 is SGHRS and CDR2 is YFSETQ in the germline V gene. The trim removed 0 bases at V and 5 bases at J, leaving 7 bases unmatched. Written as DNA, the CDR3 is TGCGCCAGCAGCTTGGCGGGAGCGGGAGACCACGAGCAGTACTTC. Residues: CASSLAGAGDHEQYF.

This clone was observed a few times. The chain has TRBV4-1 and TRBJ2-5; 10 nucleotides match TRBD2. This CDR3 contains 16 residues. Germline V lookup: CDR1 MGHRA, CDR2 YSYEKL. With V trimmed by 1 base and J by 4 bases, 6 bases remained unmatched. The CDR3 bases are TGCGCCAGCAGCCAAGGCGAAGTAGCGGGAGGAGAGACCCAGTACTTC. Its protein is CASSQGEVAGGETQYF.

This clone has only one observation. This chain uses TRBV4-1 with TRBJ2-2, with 8 bases lining up with TRBD1. The CDR3 spans 16 residues. Germline CDR1 is MGHRA and CDR2 is YSYEKL. V gave up 0 bases and J gave up 0 bases; unmatched junction bases: 0. The CDR3 is CASSQEQGANTGELFF. The CDR3 bases are TGCGCCAGCAGCCAAGAACAGGGGGCGAACACCGGGGAGCTGTTTTTT.

The genes are TRBV6-5 and TRBJ2-3, with TRBD2 matching 12 bases. This CDR3 contains 14 residues. V was clipped by 8 bases and J by 1 base; unmatched bases: 1. Per the germline V gene, CDR1 is MNHEY and CDR2 is SVGAGI. In DNA, the CDR3 is TGTGCCAGCCGACTAGCGGGGGGCACAGATACGCAGTATTTT. This encodes CASRLAGGTDTQYF.

This chain uses TRBV2 with TRBJ2-1; no definite D call. The CDR3 runs to 10 residues. Germline loops: CDR1 SNHLY, CDR2 FYNNEI. V was clipped by 8 bases and J by 10 bases, with 9 bases between them. The CDR3 nucleotides are TGTGCCAGCGGAAAGCCAGAGCAGTTCTTC. This gives the protein CASGKPEQFF.

This rearrangement joins TRBV7-6 to TRBJ2-1; 7 bases are shared with TRBD2. V lost 2 bases, J lost 7 bases, and 8 bases stayed unmatched. Per germline, CDR1 SGHVS and CDR2 FNYEAQ. This CDR3 spans 15 amino acids. CDR3 protein: CASSLFGGSGNEQFF. CDR3 bases: TGTGCCAGCAGCTTATTTGGCGGGAGTGGGAATGAGCAGTTCTTC. Filled out from reference TRBV7-6 and TRBJ2-1, the complete variable domain reads GAGVSQSPRYKVTKRGQDVALRCDPISGHVSLYWYRQALGQGPEFLTYFNYEAQQDKSGLPNDRFSAERPEGSISTLTIQRTEQRDSAMYRCASSLFGGSGNEQFFGPGTRLTVL.

This clone was seen a handful of times. The CDR3 nucleotides are TGCGCCAGCAGCTTGGCCCGTCAGCAATACAATGAGCAGTTCTTC. Translating it yields CASSLARQQYNEQFF. The chain employs TRBV5-1 and TRBJ2-1; D uncertain. Trimming stripped 0 bases from V and 4 bases from J, with 11 bases between. This CDR3 is built from 15 residues. Germline CDR1 and CDR2: SGHRS and YFSETQ.

The sample holds a few counts of this clone. This chain connects TRBV11-2 to TRBJ2-2; 14 bases align to TRBD2. Germline CDR1 reads SGHAT; CDR2 reads FQNNGV. V was pared by 4 bases and J by 6 bases, with 10 bases of the junction left unmatched. This CDR3 comprises 18 residues. The CDR3 is CASSSGTSGSGWAGELFF. For the CDR3, the DNA is TGTGCCAGCAGCTCCGGGACTAGCGGGAGTGGCTGGGCCGGGGAGCTGTTTTTT.

This clone was observed a handful of times. This chain joins TRBV29-1 and TRBJ2-7; tentatively, D is TRBD2 (6 bases). V shed 1 base and J shed 4 bases, with 17 bases lying between them. Germline-derived CDR1 and CDR2 are SQVTM and ANQGSEA. The CDR3 has 15 residues. CDR3 sequence: CSVEGAGRRLYEQYF. The CDR3, as DNA: TGCAGCGTTGAAGGGGCGGGACGGAGACTTTACGAGCAGTACTTC.

This clone was detected a few times. The rearrangement joins TRBV29-1 to TRBJ2-3, with 7 bases identical to TRBD2. CDR1 is SQVTM, CDR2 ANQGSEA, per germline. The junction had 5 bases not matched to a gene; V was cut back by 0 bases and J by 2 bases. The CDR3 has 15 amino acids. Written as DNA, the CDR3 is TGCAGCGTTGAAGATAGCGGGTCCGACACAGATACGCAGTATTTT. Encoded protein: CSVEDSGSDTDTQYF.

The rearrangement uses TRBV6-5 and TRBJ1-1, with D tentatively TRBD1 (6 bases). The CDR3 extends over 14 amino acids. V lost 5 bases and J 4 bases, leaving 14 bases between the germline ends. In germline, CDR1 is MNHEY, CDR2 SVGAGI. CDR3 loop: CASSPLEGGTEAFF. CDR3 bases: TGTGCCAGCAGTCCCTTAGAAGGGGGCACTGAAGCTTTCTTT.

This clone is a singleton in its sample. Here the CDR3 reads CASSWEVGNQPQHF. The DNA of the CDR3 is TGTGCCAGCAGTTGGGAGGTGGGCAATCAGCCCCAGCATTTT. The chain is built from TRBV27 and TRBJ1-5; D remains unclear. Germline CDR1 MNHEY, CDR2 SMNVEV (reference sequence). V was clipped by 4 bases and J by 2 bases, with 9 bases between them. This CDR3 is built from 14 residues.

The rearrangement links TRBV29-1 to TRBJ2-3; D remains unclear. CDR3 length: 10 amino acids. V lost 4 bases and J 6 bases, leaving 5 bases between the germline ends. Germline CDR1 reads SQVTM; CDR2 reads ANQGSEA. The CDR3 DNA reads as TGCAGCGTTGTATACGATACGCAGTATTTT. Translated, it gives CSVVYDTQYF.

V usage is TRBV19 and J usage is TRBJ1-5; D ambiguous. The CDR3 runs 13 residues. Per the germline V gene, CDR1 is LNHDA and CDR2 is SQIVND (reference sequence). V was clipped by 0 bases and J by 2 bases, with 2 bases between them. CDR3 protein: CASSIDGNQPQHF. The CDR3 bases are TGTGCCAGTAGTATAGATGGCAATCAGCCCCAGCATTTT.